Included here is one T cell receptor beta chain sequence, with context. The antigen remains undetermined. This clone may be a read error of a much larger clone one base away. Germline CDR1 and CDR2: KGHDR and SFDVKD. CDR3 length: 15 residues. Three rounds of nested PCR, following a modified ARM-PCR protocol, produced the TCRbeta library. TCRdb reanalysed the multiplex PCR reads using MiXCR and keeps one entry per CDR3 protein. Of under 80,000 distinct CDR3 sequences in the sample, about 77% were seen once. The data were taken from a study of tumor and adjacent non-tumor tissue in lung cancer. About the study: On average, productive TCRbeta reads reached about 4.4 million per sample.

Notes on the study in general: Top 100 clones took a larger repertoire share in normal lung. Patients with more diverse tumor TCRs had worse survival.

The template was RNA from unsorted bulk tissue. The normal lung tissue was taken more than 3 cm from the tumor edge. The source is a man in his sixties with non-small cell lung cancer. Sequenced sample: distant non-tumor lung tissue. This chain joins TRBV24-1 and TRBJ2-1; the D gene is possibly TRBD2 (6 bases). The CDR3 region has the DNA TGTGCCACCACTGATTTGCGGGTGACTAGCAATGAGCAGTTCTTC. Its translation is CATTDLRVTSNEQFF.